This entry lists 18 T cell receptor beta chains sequenced from one sample in a study of CD8 T cells in Susac syndrome. The RNA, about 0.45 to 1 ug, was put through reverse transcription using random hexamers. TCRdb itself ran the immunoSEQ multiplex PCR reads through MiXCR, one entry per CDR3 protein. Found here are about 190,000 distinct CDR3 sequences, approximately 96% of them singletons; the top ten hold 0.098%. Sample: CD4+ T cells from PBMCs. These receptors were collected from a human donor with Susac syndrome.

The V and J genes are TRBV2 and TRBJ1-1, with D possibly being TRBD1 (6 bases). Per germline, CDR1 SNHLY and CDR2 FYNNEI. V gave up 7 bases and J gave up 9 bases, with 15 bases separating them. The CDR3 sequence is 12 residues long. As DNA, the CDR3 is TGTGCCAGCAAGGGGATGACAGGCCAAGCTTTCTTT. It translates to CASKGMTGQAFF.

The V and J genes are TRBV6-5 and TRBJ2-2; D unresolved. The CDR3 spans 14 residues. Trimming took 4 bases from V and 3 from J, leaving 9 bases between them. The germline V gene encodes CDR1 MNHEY and CDR2 SVGAGI. The CDR3, as DNA: TGTGCCAGCAGTTGGGCCGGAGACACCGGGGAGCTGTTTTTT. This gives the protein CASSWAGDTGELFF.

This sequence joins TRBV29-1 and TRBJ1-1; 7 bases are a match to TRBD1. Germline V gene data show CDR1 as SQVTM and CDR2 as ANQGSEA. Germline trimming cut 3 bases from V and 5 bases from J; bases unmatched to any gene: 6. The CDR3 extends over 13 amino acids. The CDR3 sequence: CSVEEGARTEAFF. The CDR3 DNA sequence: TGCAGCGTTGAGGAGGGGGCGAGGACTGAAGCTTTCTTT. Using reference TRBV29-1 and TRBJ1-1 for the parts outside the CDR3, the full variable domain is SAVISQKPSRDICQRGTSLTIQCQVDSQVTMMFWYRQQPGQSLTLIATANQGSEATYESGFVIDKFPISRPNLTFSTLTVSNMSPEDSSIYLCSVEEGARTEAFFGQGTRLTVV.

The chain combines TRBV4-1 with TRBJ1-1; TRBD1 might be the D (6 bases). Trimming left V 3 bases short and J 6 bases short, with 14 bases between. There are 14 residues in the CDR3. Per the germline V gene, CDR1 is MGHRA and CDR2 is YSYEKL. This CDR3 reads CASSQETGIAEAFF. The CDR3 DNA follows: TGCGCCAGCAGCCAGGAAACAGGGATCGCTGAAGCTTTCTTT.

The CDR3 bases are TGCAGCGTGGGCGGGACAGGCGATACGCAGTATTTT. This sequence encodes CSVGGTGDTQYF. V gene TRBV29-1 combines with J gene TRBJ2-3; 8 nucleotides match TRBD1. This CDR3 is 12 amino acids long. CDR1 is SQVTM, CDR2 ANQGSEA, per germline. V gave up 6 bases and J gave up 6 bases; unmatched junction bases: 5.

This chain uses TRBV9 with TRBJ1-1, with 7 bases that match TRBD1. The length of the CDR3 is 16 residues. V lost 2 bases, J lost 4 bases, and 11 bases stayed unmatched. Germline CDR1 and CDR2: SGDLS and YYNGEE. The CDR3 loop is CASSVLDNRGGTEAFF. In nucleotides, the CDR3 is TGTGCCAGCAGCGTTTTGGATAACAGGGGAGGCACTGAAGCTTTCTTT.

This clonotype has a handful of counts. The rearrangement joins TRBV6-2 or TRBV6-3 to TRBJ2-7; D possibly corresponds to TRBD1 (6 bases). CDR3 length: 12 amino acids. The germline CDR1 and CDR2 sequences are MNHEY and SVGEGT. V shed 4 bases and J shed 2 bases, with 6 bases lying between them. The CDR3 DNA sequence: TGTGCCAGCAGTTCAGGGGCCTACGAGCAGTACTTC. Translation gives CASSSGAYEQYF.

This chain joins TRBV30 and TRBJ2-3; D remains unclear. Between the trimmed V and J ends, which lost 0 bases and 4 bases, there was a span of 11 bases. The germline V gene has CDR1 GTSNPN and CDR2 SVGIG (reference sequence). The CDR3 sequence is 14 residues long. The CDR3 loop is CAWSVLVVSDTQYF. The CDR3 bases are TGTGCCTGGAGTGTACTGGTGGTCTCAGATACGCAGTATTTT.

The chain couples TRBV12-3 or TRBV12-4 to TRBJ1-6; D gene unclear. Trimming left V 3 bases short and J 5 bases short, with 8 bases between. This CDR3 is 14 amino acids long. In DNA, the CDR3 is TGTGCCAGCAGTTTGGGCGGAAATAATTCACCCCTCCACTTT. Its translation is CASSLGGNNSPLHF.

V usage is TRBV5-1 and J usage is TRBJ1-1; 8 nucleotides match TRBD1. V lost 2 bases and J lost 4; bases outside the gene matches: 7. The CDR3 covers 15 residues. Germline assignment: CDR1 SGHRS and CDR2 YFSETQ. CDR3 sequence (DNA): TGCGCCAGCAGCTTAGGACAGGGAAGATTCACTGAAGCTTTCTTT. Its translation is CASSLGQGRFTEAFF.

J is TRBJ1-1 and V is TRBV5-1; possible D gene TRBD1, 6 bases. V shed 3 bases and J shed 9 bases, with 21 bases lying between them. This CDR3 is 15 amino acids long. Germline V gene sequence: CDR1 SGHRS, CDR2 YFSETQ. CDR3 sequence (DNA): TGCGCCAGCAGCTGGGATACAGGGTCCCCCACGAAAGCTTTCTTT. Translating it yields CASSWDTGSPTKAFF.

The gene calls are TRBV7-9 and TRBJ2-2; 9 nucleotides align to TRBD2. The CDR3 length is 15 residues. Germline V gives CDR1 SEHNR, CDR2 FQNEAQ (reference sequence). Trimming at V came to 3 bases and at J to 4 bases, leaving 3 bases not matched to a gene. As DNA, the CDR3 is TGTGCCAGCAGCTTTAGCGGGGGCCTCACCGGGGAGCTGTTTTTT. Its translation is CASSFSGGLTGELFF.

This chain connects TRBV7-2 to TRBJ2-5; 12 positions agree with TRBD2. Germline CDR1 reads SGHTA; CDR2 reads FQGNSA. This CDR3 has 17 amino acids. V shed 4 bases and J 4 bases; nucleotides not matched to a gene: 10. Written as DNA, the CDR3 is TGTGCCAGCAGCTCCCAGCTAGCGGGGGGGCCCGGAGAGACCCAGTACTTC. This codes for CASSSQLAGGPGETQYF.

The chain combines TRBV30 with TRBJ2-5; TRBD2 matches at 11 bases. This CDR3 region has 13 residues. V lost 8 bases, J lost 5 bases, and 7 bases stayed unmatched. In germline, CDR1 is GTSNPN, CDR2 SVGIG (reference sequence). DNA for the CDR3: TGTGCCGTCAAGACTAGCGGGGCGGAGACCCAGTACTTC. Protein sequence: CAVKTSGAETQYF.

The rearrangement links TRBV20-1 to TRBJ2-5; the D call may be TRBD1 or TRBD2 (5 bases each). The CDR3 extends over 15 amino acids. Trimming shortened V by 3 bases and J by 5 bases, and 19 bases separated the two germline ends. Looked up from germline, CDR1 is DFQATT and CDR2 is SNEGSKA (reference sequence). CDR3 nucleotide sequence: TGCAGTGCTAGTCGGCCCCTAGGCAGGGAGGAGACCCAGTACTTC. Protein: CSASRPLGREETQYF.

The V gene is TRBV3-1, the J gene TRBJ2-5; D remains unclear. The length of the CDR3 is 15 residues. V lost 0 bases, J lost 1 base, and 9 bases lay in between. The germline gives CDR1 LGHDT, CDR2 YNNKEL (reference sequence). CDR3 in DNA: TGTGCCAGCAGCCAAGAGGGGTTGGCCCAAGAGACCCAGTACTTC. Protein sequence: CASSQEGLAQETQYF.

The chain uses TRBV5-1 and TRBJ2-2, with TRBD2 matching 7 bases. The germline V gene encodes CDR1 SGHRS and CDR2 YFSETQ. This CDR3 is 16 amino acids long. With 1 base clipped from V and 1 base from J, the junction kept 4 bases outside the gene matches. The CDR3 is CASSLSLAVNTGELFF. CDR3 nucleotides: TGCGCCAGCAGCTTGAGCCTAGCGGTGAACACCGGGGAGCTGTTTTTT.

This chain joins TRBV5-1 and TRBJ2-1, with 13 bases identical to TRBD2. This CDR3 has 15 amino acids. Germline CDR1 is SGHRS and CDR2 is YFSETQ. V dropped 4 bases and J dropped 7; count of bases not matched to a gene: 5. The CDR3 coding sequence is TGCGCCAGCAGCCAGGGACTAGCGGGGACGAATGAGCAGTTCTTC. This gives the protein CASSQGLAGTNEQFF.